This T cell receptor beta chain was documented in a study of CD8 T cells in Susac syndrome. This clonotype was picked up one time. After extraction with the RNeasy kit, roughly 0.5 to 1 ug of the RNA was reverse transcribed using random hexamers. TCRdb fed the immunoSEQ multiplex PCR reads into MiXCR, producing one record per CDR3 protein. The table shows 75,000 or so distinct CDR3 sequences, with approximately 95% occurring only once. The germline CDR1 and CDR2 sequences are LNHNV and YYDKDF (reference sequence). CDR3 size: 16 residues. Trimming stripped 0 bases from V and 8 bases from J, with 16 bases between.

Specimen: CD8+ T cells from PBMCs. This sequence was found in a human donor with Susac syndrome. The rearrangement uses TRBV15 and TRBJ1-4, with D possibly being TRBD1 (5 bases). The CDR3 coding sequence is TGTGCCACCAGCAGAGATCGAGAAGGGGTCGGCGAAAAACTGTTTTTT. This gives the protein CATSRDREGVGEKLFF.